This T cell receptor (beta chain) stems from a study of shared clonotypes between healthy human individuals. Overall study results and limits: Clonotypes that were shared across four donors made up around 5% of naive CD4 clonotypes.

About this clone: Its antigen is as yet unknown.

This CDR3 region has 15 residues. CDR1 and CDR2 from the germline V gene are MNHEY and SMNVEV (reference sequence). Produced via immunoSEQ multiplex PCR; TCRdb's table is partial and in-frame only. Of approximately 2,000,000 clones listed, less than 95% are singletons. The sequencing input was naive CD4+ T cells from PBMCs. Regarding subset: CD45RA+ positively selected. The source is a man aged 18 to 29 in good health. Some clones in this sample may be carry-over from other donors' samples. V and J are TRBV27 and TRBJ2-5; TRBD1 is a possible D gene (5 bases). The better agreement between TRBJ2-7 and the DNA end casts doubt on the J call. The CDR3 sequence: CASSLLSGPLYEQYF. CDR3 DNA sequence: TGTGCCAGCAGTTTATTGTCAGGGCCACTCTACGAGCAGTACTTC.